These T cell receptor beta chains were read from a single sample in a study of cytomegalovirus exposure and HLA in healthy donors. Clones were sequenced by immunoSEQ multiplex PCR, and TCRdb holds only the in-frame ones, with some missing. The sample shows 150,000 or so clones, roughly 80% of them seen only once. The material sequenced was PBMCs. Source of these receptors: a man aged 25-40 years in good health and CMV-seropositive. Each CDR3 is given with its conserved first and last residue. D genes are given only for firm matches. Not all rows give a size; the values are once, few, many and, for expanded clones, a class.

>TRBV28|TRBD1|NA|TRBJ1-4
TGTGCCAGCAGTTTAGACAGGGCACTGTTTTTT
CASSLDRALFF
>TRBV29-1|TRBD1|NA|TRBJ1-1
TGCAGCGTCCTCCGGGACAGAGTGAACACTGAAGCTTTCTTT
CSVLRDRVNTEAFF
>TRBV4-1|TRBD2|NA|TRBJ2-1
TGCGCCAGCAGCCAAATGCTAGCGGGAGGGTTGAATGAGCAGTTCTTC
CASSQMLAGGLNEQFF
>TRBV5-4|NA|NA|TRBJ2-3
TGTGCCAGCAGCTTGAAAGGAGAAGATACGCAGTATTTT
CASSLKGEDTQYF
>TRBV4-3|NA|few|TRBJ1-6
TGCGCCAGCAGCCAAGGGGCCCTCACGAGCTCCTATAATTCACCCCTCCACTTT
CASSQGALTSSYNSPLHF
>TRBV28|NA|NA|TRBJ2-7
TGTGCCAGCAGCAGGGCCCTGAGGGAGCAGTACTTC
CASSRALREQYF
>TRBV27|NA|NA|TRBJ1-5
TGTGCCAGCAGTTTATCGGGCGCCAATCAGCCCCAGCATTTT
CASSLSGANQPQHF
>TRBV19|TRBD1|NA|TRBJ1-2
TGTGCCAGTAGGGATCCTGGACAGGGTGCTGGTGGCTACACCTTC
CASRDPGQGAGGYTF
>TRBV9|NA|NA|TRBJ2-7
TGTGCCAGCAGCGTAGGCCCAGATAGCAGCGGGCCCGGGTACGAGCAGTACTTC
CASSVGPDSSGPGYEQYF
>TRBV6-1|NA|few|TRBJ1-2
TGTGCCAGCAGTGAAAACAGGGACGGCTATGGCTACACCTTC
CASSENRDGYGYTF
>TRBV28|TRBD2|NA|TRBJ2-1
TGTGCCAGCAGTTTATTAAGCGGGGGGGGTGAAGAGCAGTTCTTC
CASSLLSGGGEEQFF
>TRBV7-6|TRBD2|NA|TRBJ2-7
TGTGCCAGCAGGTCGCGGGGGGGCAACGAGCAGTACTTC
CASRSRGGNEQYF
>TRBV9|TRBD2|NA|TRBJ2-7
TGTGCCAGCAGCGCGGGGGGGGAGGGGGCCTACGAGCAGTACTTC
CASSAGGEGAYEQYF
>TRBV6-1|NA|NA|TRBJ1-1
TGTGCCAGCAGTGAGTCACGAGGGTTAGGTGCTTTCTTT
CASSESRGLGAFF
>TRBV11-2|TRBD1|NA|TRBJ2-3
TGTGCCAGCAGCCCAGGACAGGCCAACACAGATACGCAGTATTTT
CASSPGQANTDTQYF
>TRBV2|TRBD2|NA|TRBJ2-7
TGTGCCAGCAGTGAAGCGGAGGGACTAGCGGGTCCTCAGTACTTC
CASSEAEGLAGPQYF
>TRBV6-5|NA|NA|TRBJ2-2
TGTGCCAGTTGCTGGAGGGCATACACCGGGGAGCTGTTTTTT
CASCWRAYTGELFF
>TRBV5-1|TRBD2|once|TRBJ2-5
TGCGCCAGCGGGATGGACGGGGGGGTAGAGCAGTACTTC
CASGMDGGVEQYF
>TRBV28|TRBD1|NA|TRBJ1-2
TGTGCCAGCAGTTTAGACCTGACAGGGAACTATGGCTACACCTTC
CASSLDLTGNYGYTF
>TRBV15|NA|NA|TRBJ1-1
TGTGCCACCAGTCACATAGCAGGGGATCCTGAAGCTTTCTTT
CATSHIAGDPEAFF
>TRBV9|NA|few|TRBJ2-7
TGTGCCAGCAGCGTAGAGGTACACAGTTCCTACGAGCAGTACTTC
CASSVEVHSSYEQYF
>TRBV7-9|TRBD1|few|TRBJ1-2
TGTGCCAGCAGCTCGGGACAGGGGGCGCATGGCTACACCTTC
CASSSGQGAHGYTF
>TRBV7-9|TRBD2|once|TRBJ2-2
TGTGCCAGCAGCCCTAGCGGGGGGCGCGGTGGGGAGCTGTTTTTT
CASSPSGGRGGELFF
>TRBV7-9|TRBD1|NA|TRBJ2-7
TGTGCCAGCAGCTCGGACAGGGGAATCTACGAGCAGTACTTC
CASSSDRGIYEQYF
>TRBV28|TRBD2|NA|TRBJ2-1
TGTGCCAGCCCCTCCCGGGAGGGCCGTTTAAATGAGCAGTTCTTC
CASPSREGRLNEQFF
>TRBV11-3|TRBD2|few|TRBJ2-7
TGTGCCAGCAGCTTAGGGGGGACTAGCGGGAGGGTCGAGCAGTACTTC
CASSLGGTSGRVEQYF
>TRBV11-2|NA|once|TRBJ2-7
TGTGCCAGCAGCTTAGAAGGCAGGGCCACCTACGAGCAGTACTTC
CASSLEGRATYEQYF
>TRBV11-3|NA|NA|TRBJ2-7
TGTGCCAGCAGCCGGGGGATAAGCTACGAGCAGTACTTC
CASSRGISYEQYF
>TRBV29-1|NA|once|TRBJ2-1
TGCAGCGCCGAGCGGAGCTACAATGAGCAGTTCTTC
CSAERSYNEQFF
>TRBV12-5|TRBD2|NA|TRBJ2-1
TGTGCTAGTAGCGGGGACCACTACAATGAGCAGTTCTTC
CASSGDHYNEQFF
>TRBV6-5|NA|NA|TRBJ1-1
TGTGCCAGCAGTTTCTCCCGGTTGAACACTGAAGCTTTCTTT
CASSFSRLNTEAFF